This T cell receptor (beta chain) was recorded in a study of technical replicates of blood from a handful of donors. Measured with immunoSEQ multiplex PCR; TCRdb has only the in-frame clones, and not every one. The data hold under 90,000 clones, with roughly 93% observed a single time. The CDR3 extends over 13 amino acids. V shed 9 bases and J 6 bases; nucleotides not matched to a gene: 7. The germline V gene has CDR1 MDHEN and CDR2 SYDVKM. Sample: T cells isolated from PBMCs. The chain joins TRBV28 to TRBJ2-1; 8 nucleotides agree with TRBD2. The clonotype originates from a human donor in good health. The CDR3 nucleotides are TGTGCCAGTCGGGCTGCGGGGGGCAATGAGCAGTTCTTC. Its translation is CASRAAGGNEQFF.